This T cell receptor beta chain was found in a study of CXCR3-negative and CXCR3-positive naive CD8 T cells. Study in general: Total TRB output reached some 130 million reads, about 1.5 +/- 0.3 million per library. Whole-study findings and limits: Partially decreased CXCR3 expression was recorded after cryopreservation, and fresh PBMCs were used in most assays. CXCR3-positive naive cells carried more hydrophobic TRB CDR3s than CXCR3-negative ones.

To note about this clonotype: The antigen is undetermined.

The CDR3 loop spans 13 amino acids. Germline CDR1 and CDR2: LNHNV and YYDKDF (reference sequence). The TRB libraries of cDNA were built by UMI-labeled 5' RACE. TCRdb re-called the 5' RACE reads, yielding one record per CDR3 amino acid sequence without DNA. Its table records about 150,000 distinct CDR3 sequences. The CD45RO-CCR7+CD27+CD95- phenotype denoted naive CD8+ T cells. V gene TRBV15 combines with J gene TRBJ2-7; TCRdb outputs TRBD1, but without DNA this stays unchecked. The sequencing sample was made of naive CXCR3+ CD8+ T cells from blood. As to subset: CD45RO-CCR7+CD27+CD95- naive CD8+ T cells expressing CXCR3 (TNR3+). The TCR sequence derives from a human donor in good health. Some clones in this sample may be carry-over from other donors' samples. The CDR3: CATRPTGQDEQYF.